This T cell receptor (beta chain) is drawn from a study of T cell responses to AZD1222 COVID-19 vaccine. The data were produced by immunoSEQ multiplex PCR, yet TCRdb's version contains in-frame clones alone and is incomplete. The repertoire holds about 110,000 clones, with roughly 86% as singletons. Only one count was recorded for this clone. The antigen is unknown. Findings and caveats of the study: There were repertoire samples only from the period after the peak T cell response.

Trimming left V 1 base short and J 1 base short, with 7 bases between. The CDR3 runs to 14 residues. Germline CDR1 LNHDA, CDR2 SQIVND (reference sequence). The sample here was peripheral blood, taken on day 0 of MenACWY control vaccination. The source is an adult in good health. The chain recombines TRBV19 with TRBJ1-1, with D unclear. CDR3 coding DNA: TGTGCCAGTAGTATAGTGAACACGAACACTGAAGCTTTCTTT. Amino acid sequence: CASSIVNTNTEAFF. The entire variable domain, with the rest obtained from reference TRBV19 and TRBJ1-1, is as follows: DGGITQSPKYLFRKEGQNVTLSCEQNLNHDAMYWYRQDPGQGLRLIYYSQIVNDFQKGDIAEGYSVSREKKESFPLTVTSAQKNPTAFYLCASSIVNTNTEAFFGQGTRLTVV.